One and the same sample provided the 23 T cell receptor beta chains below, sequenced in a study of monozygotic twins with inflammatory bowel disease. TCRdb reprocessed the 5' RACE reads and reports one entry per CDR3 protein, with no DNA. This listing includes 400,000 to 500,000 distinct CDR3 sequences. The sample taken for sequencing was blood. These receptors were obtained from a human donor with ulcerative colitis or Crohn's disease, or a healthy co-twin of an affected twin (not recorded which).

The chain joins TRBV4-2 to TRBJ2-3; TCRdb's assignment of TRBD2 cannot be checked, as there is no DNA. Germline CDR1 is LGHNA and CDR2 is YNFKEQ. The CDR3 is made up of 21 amino acids. CDR3 residues: CASRKSVFSGRLAGGTDTQYF.

The chain links TRBV20-1 to TRBJ2-5. The CDR3 has 12 residues. Germline loops: CDR1 DFQATT, CDR2 SNEGSKA (reference sequence). CDR3 in amino acids: CSARDWIETQYF.

The chain is built from TRBV7-3 and TRBJ1-6; TCRdb reports TRBD1, a call that lacks DNA to check it against. This CDR3 comprises 15 residues. CDR1 and CDR2 from the germline V gene are SGHTA and FQGTGA. The CDR3 here is CASSLTGTGNSPLHF.

The V call is TRBV7-3, the J call TRBJ2-2. Germline CDR1 SGHTA, CDR2 FQGTGA. The CDR3 runs 13 residues. The CDR3 loop reads CASSPTLIGELFF.

The chain couples TRBV7-2 to TRBJ1-4. This CDR3 is built from 16 residues. Germline assignment: CDR1 SGHTA and CDR2 FQGNSA. The CDR3 protein is CASSSTGYPNNEKLFF.

The chain carries TRBV10-3 and TRBJ2-1. This CDR3 contains 15 residues. Germline CDR1 ENHRY, CDR2 SYGVKD. CDR3 in amino acids: CAISTSGEPYNEQFF.

CDR3 sequence reads: CSVEGQGPYEQYF. The chain uses TRBV29-1 and TRBJ2-7. The CDR3 is 13 amino acids. Germline CDR1 SQVTM, CDR2 ANQGSEA.

The V gene is TRBV27, the J gene TRBJ1-2; TCRdb's D gene call, TRBD1, goes unchecked for lack of DNA. Germline V gene sequence: CDR1 MNHEY, CDR2 SMNVEV (reference sequence). The CDR3 contains 16 residues. The CDR3 sequence: CASSPQPADRVSGYTF.

The chain carries TRBV12-3 or TRBV12-4 and TRBJ2-3; TCRdb indicates TRBD2, and absent DNA this call remains unverified. There are 15 residues in the CDR3. CDR3 loop: CASRPGGIGTDTQYF.

The rearrangement links TRBV6-2 or TRBV6-3 to TRBJ2-2; TCRdb reports TRBD1, a call that lacks DNA to check it against. The germline V gene encodes CDR1 MNHEY and CDR2 SVGEGT. This CDR3 has 14 amino acids. The CDR3 reads CASSYVRGTGELFF.

The chain is built from TRBV5-1 and TRBJ2-1. From germline, CDR1 is SGHRS and CDR2 YFSETQ. CDR3 length: 13 residues. This chain's CDR3 is CASSFNSINEQFF. Looking up the rest from reference TRBV5-1 and TRBJ2-1 gives the full variable domain: KAGVTQTPRYLIKTRGQQVTLSCSPISGHRSVSWYQQTPGQGLQFLFEYFSETQRNKGNFPGRFSGRQFSNSRSEMNVSTLELGDSALYLCASSFNSINEQFFGPGTRLTVL.

The chain employs TRBV5-1 and TRBJ2-3; the D call of TRBD1 rests on TCRdb alone, since no DNA is present to check it. The germline gives CDR1 SGHRS, CDR2 YFSETQ. The length of the CDR3 is 15 residues. The CDR3 protein is CASSRDRNPTDTQYF. The whole variable domain, remainder taken from reference TRBV5-1 and TRBJ2-3, is KAGVTQTPRYLIKTRGQQVTLSCSPISGHRSVSWYQQTPGQGLQFLFEYFSETQRNKGNFPGRFSGRQFSNSRSEMNVSTLELGDSALYLCASSRDRNPTDTQYFGPGTRLTVL.

The CDR3 is CSASTGQETQYF. The chain links TRBV29-1 to TRBJ2-5; the TCRdb call, TRBD1, lacks DNA for checking. The length of the CDR3 is 12 residues. Germline loops: CDR1 SQVTM, CDR2 ANQGSEA.

This sequence joins TRBV5-1 and TRBJ2-7; TCRdb proposes TRBD1, but this gene call is untestable without DNA. Germline V gene sequence: CDR1 SGHRS, CDR2 YFSETQ. The CDR3 is 13 residues long. This CDR3 is CASSEGQIYEQYF.

The chain is built from TRBV20-1 and TRBJ2-5; TCRdb outputs TRBD1, but without DNA this stays unchecked. CDR3 length equals 16 residues. Germline values: CDR1 DFQATT, CDR2 SNEGSKA (reference sequence). This CDR3 is CSARDWGGVKQETQYF.

This chain links TRBV3-1 with TRBJ2-1; TCRdb picks TRBD2, but there is no DNA to check that call. CDR1 is LGHDT, CDR2 YNNKEL, per germline (reference sequence). The length of the CDR3 is 13 residues. CDR3 region: CASSPRLGSQQFF.

The rearrangement uses TRBV9 and TRBJ2-1; TCRdb's D call of TRBD2 is untestable without DNA. This CDR3 has 15 residues. Germline assignment: CDR1 SGDLS and CDR2 YYNGEE. CDR3 amino acids: CASSAGTSAGNEQFF.

The chain couples TRBV20-1 to TRBJ2-3; TCRdb calls TRBD1, which cannot be checked without DNA. The CDR3 consists of 12 residues. Germline CDR1 reads DFQATT; CDR2 reads SNEGSKA (reference sequence). CDR3 sequence reads: CSARAPGDTQYF.

The chain uses TRBV20-1 and TRBJ2-1. This CDR3 has 11 residues. Germline-derived CDR1 and CDR2 are DFQATT and SNEGSKA (reference sequence). This CDR3 is CSARSRNEQFF.

The rearrangement links TRBV28 to TRBJ2-1. Germline lookup yields CDR1 MDHEN and CDR2 SYDVKM. CDR3 size: 15 residues. The CDR3 spells CASSLYRANAKEQFF.

J is TRBJ2-2 and V is TRBV11-2; without DNA, the TCRdb call of TRBD2 cannot be checked. Germline V lookup: CDR1 SGHAT, CDR2 FQNNGV. The CDR3 sequence is 14 residues long. Here the CDR3 reads CASPPPRNTGELFF.

The chain links TRBV20-1 to TRBJ2-2; checking the TCRdb D call of TRBD2 is not possible without DNA. The CDR3 extends over 14 amino acids. Germline CDR1 reads DFQATT; CDR2 reads SNEGSKA (reference sequence). CDR3 in amino acids: CSAKPGLDTGELFF.

The CDR3 sequence is CASRGTGAGQPQHF. The rearrangement uses TRBV7-2 and TRBJ1-5; TCRdb selects TRBD1, and the lack of DNA leaves this call unchecked. CDR1 and CDR2 from the germline V gene are SGHTA and FQGNSA. The CDR3 covers 14 residues.